What follows is one T cell receptor (beta chain) and its context. Its antigen is not identified. The sample belongs to a study of OX40 agonist ivuxolimab in advanced cancers. Study as a whole: Every patient in dose escalation had hepatocellular carcinoma, melanoma, renal cell or head and neck cancer. Participants, approximately 83% male, averaged roughly 60 years of age, ranging from 23 to 79. Study findings and constraints: The work left the antigen specificity of expanded peripheral T cells undetermined. Mean expanded clone counts were higher in CD8+ than CD4+ T cells.

CDR3 length equals 11 residues. Germline assignment: CDR1 SGHDN and CDR2 FVKESK. The J segment lost 11 bases and the V segment lost 6 bases, leaving 4 bases of the junction unmatched. The protocol was immunoSEQ multiplex PCR, while the TCRdb copy is restricted to in-frame clones and leaves out a portion. In the table there are more than 35,000 clones, around 80% of which are singletons. The chain combines TRBV14 with TRBJ1-1; 9 bases map to TRBD1. The sample was CD4+ or CD8+ T cells sorted from blood, taken in a trial of the OX40 agonist ivuxolimab. The receptor's source is an adult with an advanced solid tumor such as melanoma, head and neck, liver or kidney cancer. The CDR3 is CASSLQGAAFF. CDR3 coding DNA: TGTGCCAGCAGTTTACAGGGGGCGGCTTTCTTT.